This T cell receptor (beta chain) stems from a study of blood T cell repertoires in COVID-19. In the study overall: Researchers got acute and convalescent COVID-19 samples from the United States, Italy and Spain. From T cells, B-cell-depleted T cells, or PBMCs came the material, which was cDNA or gDNA.

The germline CDR1 and CDR2 sequences are SNHLY and FYNNEI. V was clipped by 6 bases and J by 2 bases, with 24 bases between them. This CDR3 is 18 amino acids long. Per the original data handling: Counts of nucleated cells, estimated from reference gene primer amplification, were obtained. Clones were read by immunoSEQ multiplex PCR, and TCRdb kept only the in-frame ones, dropping some. V and J calls and clone size are copied from that table; D and trimming were computed from the DNA. The sample holds under 250,000 clones; about 80% are singletons and the top ten take approximately 2.5%. The chain carries TRBV2 and TRBJ2-3; weak D call: TRBD2 (7 bases). The source is a woman aged 55-70 years with acute or convalescent COVID-19. Sequencing was done on a sample of peripheral blood. CDR3 bases: TGTGCCAGCAGGGATGTGAGGGGGGGCAGGACTGACACAGATACGCAGTATTTT. Its translation: CASRDVRGGRTDTDTQYF.